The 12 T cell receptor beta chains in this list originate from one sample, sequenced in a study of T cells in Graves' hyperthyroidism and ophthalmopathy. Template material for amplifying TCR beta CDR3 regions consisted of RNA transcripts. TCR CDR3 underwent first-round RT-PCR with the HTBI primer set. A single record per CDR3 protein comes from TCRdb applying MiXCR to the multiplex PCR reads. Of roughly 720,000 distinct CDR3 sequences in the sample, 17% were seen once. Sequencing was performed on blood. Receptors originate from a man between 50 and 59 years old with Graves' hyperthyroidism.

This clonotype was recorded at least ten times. Here the CDR3 DNA reads TGCAGTGCTAGAGGGACGCTAAGCACTGAAGCTTTCTTT. Amino acids: CSARGTLSTEAFF. This chain links TRBV20-1 with TRBJ1-1; D not resolved. V lost 1 base to trimming and J lost 4 bases, with 10 bases between them. The CDR3 is made up of 13 amino acids. The germline gives CDR1 DFQATT, CDR2 SNEGSKA (reference sequence).

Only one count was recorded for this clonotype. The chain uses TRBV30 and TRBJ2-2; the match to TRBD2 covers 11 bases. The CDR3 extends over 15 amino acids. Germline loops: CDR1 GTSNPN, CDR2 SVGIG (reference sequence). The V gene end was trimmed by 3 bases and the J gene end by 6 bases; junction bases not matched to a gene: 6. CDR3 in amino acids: CAWSVAGGPPGELFF. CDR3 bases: TGTGCCTGGAGCGTAGCGGGAGGGCCCCCCGGGGAGCTGTTTTTT. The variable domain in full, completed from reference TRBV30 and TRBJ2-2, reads SQTIHQWPATLVQPVGSPLSLECTVEGTSNPNLYWYRQAAGRGLQLLFYSVGIGQISSEVPQNLSASRPQDRQFILSSKKLLLSDSGFYLCAWSVAGGPPGELFFGEGSRLTVL.

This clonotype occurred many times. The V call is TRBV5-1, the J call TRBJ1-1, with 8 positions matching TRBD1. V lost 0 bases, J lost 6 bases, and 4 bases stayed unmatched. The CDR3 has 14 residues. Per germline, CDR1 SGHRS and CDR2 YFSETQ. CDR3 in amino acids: CASSLVLTGAEAFF. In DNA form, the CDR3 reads TGCGCCAGCAGCTTGGTATTGACAGGGGCTGAAGCTTTCTTT. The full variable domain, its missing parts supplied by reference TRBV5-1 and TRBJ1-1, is KAGVTQTPRYLIKTRGQQVTLSCSPISGHRSVSWYQQTPGQGLQFLFEYFSETQRNKGNFPGRFSGRQFSNSRSEMNVSTLELGDSALYLCASSLVLTGAEAFFGQGTRLTVV.

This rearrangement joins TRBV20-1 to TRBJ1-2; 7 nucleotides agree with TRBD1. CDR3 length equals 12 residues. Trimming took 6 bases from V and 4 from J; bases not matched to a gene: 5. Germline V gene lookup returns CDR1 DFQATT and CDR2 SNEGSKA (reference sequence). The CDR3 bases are TGCAGTGCAAGACAGGGTGCCTATGGCTACACCTTC. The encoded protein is CSARQGAYGYTF.

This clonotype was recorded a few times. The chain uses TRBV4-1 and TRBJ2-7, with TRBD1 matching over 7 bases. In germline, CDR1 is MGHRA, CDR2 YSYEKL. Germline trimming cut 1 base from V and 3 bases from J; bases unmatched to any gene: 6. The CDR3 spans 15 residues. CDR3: CASSQGQGVSYEQYF. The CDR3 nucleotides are TGCGCCAGCAGCCAAGGGCAGGGGGTAAGCTACGAGCAGTACTTC.

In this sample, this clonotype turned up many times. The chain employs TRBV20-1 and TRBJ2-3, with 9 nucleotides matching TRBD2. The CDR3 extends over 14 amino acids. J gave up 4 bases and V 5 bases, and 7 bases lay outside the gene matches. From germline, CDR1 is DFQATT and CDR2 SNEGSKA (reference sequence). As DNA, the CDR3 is TGCAGTGCTGGAAAGCTAGCGGGATCAGATACGCAGTATTTT. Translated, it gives CSAGKLAGSDTQYF.

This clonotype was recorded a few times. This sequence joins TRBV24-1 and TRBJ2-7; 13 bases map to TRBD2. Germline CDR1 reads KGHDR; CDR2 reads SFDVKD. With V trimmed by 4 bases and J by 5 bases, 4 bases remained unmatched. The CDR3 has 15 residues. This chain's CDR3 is CATSDTGLAGDEQYF. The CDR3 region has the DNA TGTGCCACCAGTGACACAGGACTAGCGGGAGACGAGCAGTACTTC.

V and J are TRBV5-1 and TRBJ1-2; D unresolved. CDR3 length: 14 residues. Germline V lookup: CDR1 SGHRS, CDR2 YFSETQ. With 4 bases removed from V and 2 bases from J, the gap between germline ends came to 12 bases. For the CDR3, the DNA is TGCGCCAGCAGCACCGACGGGCCGAACTATGGCTACACCTTC. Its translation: CASSTDGPNYGYTF.

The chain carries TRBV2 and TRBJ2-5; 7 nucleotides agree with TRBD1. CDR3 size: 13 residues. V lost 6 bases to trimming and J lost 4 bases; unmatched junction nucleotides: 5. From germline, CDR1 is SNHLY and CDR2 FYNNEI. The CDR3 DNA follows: TGTGCCAGCAGAGGACAGGTCCGAGAGACCCAGTACTTC. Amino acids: CASRGQVRETQYF.

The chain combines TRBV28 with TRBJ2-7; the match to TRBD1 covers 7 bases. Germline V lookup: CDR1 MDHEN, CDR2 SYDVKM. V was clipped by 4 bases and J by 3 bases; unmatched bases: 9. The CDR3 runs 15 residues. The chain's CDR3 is CASSSPSGTDYEQYF. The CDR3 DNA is TGTGCCAGCAGTTCCCCTTCCGGGACAGACTACGAGCAGTACTTC.

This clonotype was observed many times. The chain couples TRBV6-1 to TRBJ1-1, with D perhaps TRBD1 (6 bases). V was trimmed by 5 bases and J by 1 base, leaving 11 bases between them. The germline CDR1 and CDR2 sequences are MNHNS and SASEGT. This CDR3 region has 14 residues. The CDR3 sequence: CASSFRGPNTEAFF. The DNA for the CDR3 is TGTGCCAGCAGTTTCAGGGGCCCGAACACTGAAGCTTTCTTT.

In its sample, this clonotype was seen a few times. The CDR3 here is CASSFQTGSEQYF. As DNA, the CDR3 is TGTGCCAGCAGTTTCCAGACAGGGTCTGAGCAGTACTTC. The chain has TRBV27 and TRBJ2-7; 7 bases align to TRBD1. V was clipped by 3 bases and J by 7 bases; unmatched bases: 6. The CDR3 consists of 13 residues. Germline CDR1 MNHEY, CDR2 SMNVEV (reference sequence).